These T cell receptor beta chains were read from a single sample in a study of cytomegalovirus exposure and HLA in healthy donors. Produced via immunoSEQ multiplex PCR; TCRdb's table is partial and in-frame only. This sample has approximately 160,000 clones; 68% occur once, and the top ten carry roughly 1.4%. Specimen: PBMCs. These receptors were obtained from a man over 45 in good health and CMV-seronegative. CDR3s include the opening cysteine and the closing phenylalanine or tryptophan. D genes are given only for firm matches. Where a row states a size, it is once, few, many or the class of an expanded clone; other rows omit it.

abundance	v_gene	j_gene	d_gene	CDR3aa	CDR3nt
NA	TRBV5-8	TRBJ1-2	NA	CASSRYYGYTF	TGTGCCAGCAGCCGGTACTATGGCTACACCTTC
few	TRBV7-9	TRBJ2-3	TRBD1	CASSWDRGVDTQYF	TGTGCCAGCAGCTGGGACAGGGGTGTAGATACGCAGTATTTT
NA	TRBV10-3	TRBJ2-1	TRBD2	CAISETPGLAGGNEQFF	TGTGCCATCAGTGAGACCCCGGGACTAGCGGGGGGCAATGAGCAGTTCTTC
few	TRBV19	TRBJ1-4	NA	CASSMRANEKLFF	TGTGCCAGTAGTATGAGGGCTAATGAAAAACTGTTTTTT
NA	TRBV7-9	TRBJ2-5	NA	CSSSFMRGGQETQYF	TGTTCCAGCAGCTTTATGAGGGGGGGCCAAGAGACCCAGTACTTC
NA	TRBV7-7	TRBJ2-7	NA	CASSLDQGLGEQYF	TGTGCCAGCAGCTTAGATCAGGGGCTGGGCGAGCAGTACTTC
NA	TRBV28	TRBJ2-1	TRBD2	CATNSGGAYNEQFF	TGTGCCACCAATAGCGGGGGGGCCTACAATGAGCAGTTCTTC
NA	TRBV7-9	TRBJ2-2	TRBD1	CASSAYRGRGGELFF	TGTGCCAGCAGCGCTTACAGGGGCAGAGGCGGGGAGCTGTTTTTT
few	TRBV10-1	TRBJ2-5	NA	CETKYILLCNGTQYF	TGCGAGACAAAGTATATCCTCCTCTGCAACGGGACCCAGTACTTC
NA	TRBV5-1	TRBJ2-3	TRBD2	CASSLELLAGGSTDTQYF	TGCGCCAGCAGCTTGGAGTTGCTAGCGGGGGGGAGCACAGATACGCAGTATTTT
NA	TRBV5-1	TRBJ2-5	NA	CASAGGSQETQYF	TGCGCCAGCGCAGGGGGGTCTCAAGAGACCCAGTACTTC
NA	TRBV7-3	TRBJ2-2	NA	CASSSTVTGELFF	TGTGCCAGCAGCTCCACGGTGACCGGGGAGCTGTTTTTT
NA	TRBV10-3	TRBJ2-5	TRBD2	CAISGRSGGYETQYF	TGTGCCATCAGTGGGCGGAGCGGGGGGTATGAGACCCAGTACTTC
NA	TRBV7-2	TRBJ2-7	NA	CASSSGGRDEQYF	TGTGCCAGCAGCTCGGGTGGCAGGGACGAGCAGTACTTC
NA	TRBV18	TRBJ1-2	NA	CASSPPVDRFYGYTF	TGTGCCAGCTCACCACCGGTCGACAGGTTCTATGGCTACACCTTC
few	TRBV7-2	TRBJ1-1	NA	CASTRGWANTEAFF	TGTGCCAGCACCCGCGGGTGGGCGAACACTGAAGCTTTCTTT
NA	TRBV6-5	TRBJ1-2	NA	CASSYDGQYGYTF	TGTGCCAGCAGTTACGATGGACAGTATGGCTACACCTTC
NA	TRBV19	TRBJ1-5	NA	CASRLEAANQPQHF	TGTGCCAGTAGGTTGGAGGCTGCCAATCAGCCCCAGCATTTT
NA	TRBV6-5	TRBJ2-5	NA	CASRGPVGGETQYF	TGTGCCAGCAGGGGCCCAGTCGGGGGAGAGACCCAGTACTTC
NA	TRBV18	TRBJ2-7	NA	CASSPPITGAAGEQYF	TGTGCCAGCTCACCACCCATAACCGGGGCCGCGGGAGAGCAGTACTTC
few	TRBV5-4	TRBJ1-1	NA	CASSLDSMNTEAFF	TGTGCCAGCAGCTTGGACAGCATGAACACTGAAGCTTTCTTT
NA	TRBV18	TRBJ2-4	TRBD2	CASSPWNSGGQAKNIQYF	TGTGCCAGCTCACCATGGAATAGCGGGGGGCAAGCCAAAAACATTCAGTACTTC
NA	TRBV9	TRBJ1-3	TRBD1	CASSQTGDGNTIYF	TGTGCCAGCAGCCAGACAGGGGATGGAAACACCATATATTTT
NA	TRBV6-5	TRBJ2-3	TRBD1	CASSLSTGTTDTQYF	TGTGCCAGCAGCCTCTCGACAGGGACAACAGATACGCAGTATTTT
NA	TRBV7-9	TRBJ2-3	NA	CASSFQGTDTQYF	TGTGCCAGCAGCTTCCAGGGCACAGATACGCAGTATTTT
NA	TRBV9	TRBJ2-7	NA	CASSVGASYEQYF	TGTGCCAGCAGCGTAGGGGCTTCCTACGAGCAGTACTTC
NA	TRBV5-1	TRBJ2-1	NA	CASSSSERTSSYNEQFF	TGCGCCAGCAGCTCATCTGAGCGGACGAGCTCCTACAATGAGCAGTTCTTC
NA	TRBV5-1	TRBJ1-4	NA	CASSLSGKNEKLFF	TGCGCCAGCAGCTTATCAGGGAAAAATGAAAAACTGTTTTTT
few	TRBV28	TRBJ2-4	NA	CASSSLLRAKNIQYF	TGTGCCAGCAGTTCCCTTTTGAGGGCCAAAAACATTCAGTACTTC
NA	TRBV6-1	TRBJ1-4	NA	CASSGRMGQTNEKLFF	TGTGCCAGCAGTGGCCGTATGGGACAAACTAATGAAAAACTGTTTTTT
once	TRBV2	TRBJ1-1	NA	CASSAQGFTEAFF	TGTGCCAGCAGTGCCCAGGGGTTCACTGAAGCTTTCTTT
NA	TRBV28	TRBJ1-1	NA	CAAGRMNTEAFF	TGTGCCGCCGGTCGCATGAACACTGAAGCTTTCTTT
NA	TRBV5-1	TRBJ1-4	NA	CASSSTPTDGNEKLFF	TGCGCCAGCAGCTCAACCCCGACAGATGGTAATGAAAAACTGTTTTTT